Following are 20 T cell receptor beta chains from one sample sequenced in a study of shared T cell receptors in the human thymus. Profiled with immunoSEQ multiplex PCR; TCRdb holds only in-frame clones, not every one. The sample shows 630,000 or so clones, 87% of them seen only once. This sample was also put to use in a study of human thymus T cells.

Sequencing input: thymocytes. The source of these receptors is a boy under three years old with a congenital heart defect.

The chain is built from TRBV28 and TRBJ2-3; D ambiguous. V was pared by 7 bases and J by 3 bases, with 5 bases between. The V gene's germline CDR1 is MDHEN and CDR2 SYDVKM. CDR3 length: 11 residues. CDR3 residues: CASTKTDTQYF. As DNA, the CDR3 is TGTGCCAGCACCAAAACAGATACGCAGTATTTT. The entire variable domain, with the rest obtained from reference TRBV28 and TRBJ2-3, is as follows: DVKVTQSSRYLVKRTGEKVFLECVQDMDHENMFWYRQDPGLGLRLIYFSYDVKMKEKGDIPEGYSVSREKKERFSLILESASTNQTSMYLCASTKTDTQYFGPGTRLTVL.

The chain carries TRBV6-5 and TRBJ2-7; TRBD1 aligns across 8 bases. V shed 2 bases and J 7 bases; nucleotides not matched to a gene: 7. The V gene's germline CDR1 is MNHEY and CDR2 SVGAGI. The CDR3 is made up of 14 amino acids. This CDR3 is CASSYRRQGCEQYF. DNA of the CDR3: TGTGCCAGCAGTTACCGTAGACAGGGGTGTGAGCAGTACTTC.

This chain joins TRBV13 and TRBJ2-5, with D maybe TRBD1 (5 bases). Germline V CDR1 and CDR2: PRHDT, FYEKMQ (reference sequence). Between the trimmed V and J ends, which lost 5 bases and 3 bases, there was a span of 16 bases. The CDR3 length is 15 residues. The CDR3 nucleotides read TGTGCCAGCAGCATCCGGCTGAAGGGGAAAGAGACCCAGTACTTC. Translating it yields CASSIRLKGKETQYF.

The chain employs TRBV6-1 and TRBJ2-2, with 8 bases that match TRBD2. Trimming removed 8 bases from V and 4 bases from J; junction bases left unmatched: 9. The germline V gene encodes CDR1 MNHNS and CDR2 SASEGT. CDR3 length equals 15 residues. The CDR3 loop is CASRGGGPGTGELFF. CDR3 DNA: TGTGCCAGCCGGGGCGGGGGGCCAGGCACCGGGGAGCTGTTTTTT.

This chain connects TRBV7-2 to TRBJ2-7; TRBD2 agrees at 14 bases. Trimming removed 4 bases from V and 4 bases from J; junction bases left unmatched: 12. CDR1 is SGHTA and CDR2 is FQGNSA in the germline V gene. This CDR3 is 18 amino acids long. The CDR3 loop reads CASSSRLAGGGKDYEQYF. The CDR3, as DNA: TGTGCCAGCAGCTCTAGACTAGCGGGAGGGGGTAAGGATTACGAGCAGTACTTC.

The V gene is TRBV28, the J gene TRBJ1-5, with TRBD1 matching 8 bases. This CDR3 has 22 amino acids. V was clipped by 2 bases and J by 1 base; unmatched bases: 22. Per the germline V gene, CDR1 is MDHEN and CDR2 is SYDVKM. The CDR3 sequence is CASSLDPHSKTGVRVSNQPQHF. The CDR3 DNA follows: TGTGCCAGCAGTTTAGACCCCCATTCAAAGACAGGGGTGAGGGTGAGCAATCAGCCCCAGCATTTT.

J is TRBJ2-1 and V is TRBV4-1; TRBD2 agrees at 7 bases. The V segment lost 1 base and the J segment 3 bases; nucleotides outside the gene matches: 3. CDR3 size: 15 residues. CDR1 and CDR2 (germline): MGHRA, YSYEKL. In DNA, the CDR3 is TGCGCCAGCAGCCAAGTGGCTAGCGGCTACAATGAGCAGTTCTTC. It is translated as CASSQVASGYNEQFF.

This chain joins TRBV5-6 and TRBJ2-7, with D possibly TRBD2 on 6 matching bases. V was cut by 4 bases and J by 2 bases, with 19 bases left in between. This CDR3 spans 16 amino acids. Germline loops: CDR1 SGHDT, CDR2 YYEEEE. CDR3 nucleotide sequence: TGTGCCAGCAGCCTCCGAAGTAGTAGGGAGGCCTACGAGCAGTACTTC. This codes for CASSLRSSREAYEQYF.

This clone is a singleton in its sample. The chain employs TRBV7-8 and TRBJ1-5; D remains ambiguous. The CDR3 contains 14 residues. Trimming removed 4 bases at V and 0 bases at J, with 7 bases between. CDR1 and CDR2 from the germline V gene are SGHVS and FQNEAQ. This CDR3 is CASSSRDSNQPQHF. As DNA, the CDR3 is TGTGCCAGCAGCTCCCGGGATAGCAATCAGCCCCAGCATTTT.

This clone was seen only once. The J gene is TRBJ1-1, the V gene TRBV11-1, with 7 bases that match TRBD1. Germline CDR1 SGHAT, CDR2 FQDESV (reference sequence). With 5 bases clipped from V and 0 bases from J, the junction kept 6 bases outside the gene matches. The CDR3 has 15 amino acids. This chain's CDR3 is CASSTGAKMNTEAFF. For the CDR3, the DNA is TGTGCCAGCAGCACAGGGGCTAAGATGAACACTGAAGCTTTCTTT.

The chain employs TRBV6-4 and TRBJ1-2; TRBD1 agrees at 9 bases. In germline, CDR1 is MRHNA, CDR2 SNTAGT. The CDR3 has 20 residues. V was pared by 5 bases and J by 6 bases, with 25 bases of the junction left unmatched. DNA of the CDR3: TGTGCCAGCAGTCTAACCCCGGGACAGGGTGGATTGGGGCCGTCTAATGGCTACACCTTC. Its protein is CASSLTPGQGGLGPSNGYTF.

DNA of the CDR3: TGTGCCAGCAGTGAGGCCTCTGGGGCCAACGTCCTGACTTTC. Translation gives CASSEASGANVLTF. This chain uses TRBV6-1 with TRBJ2-6; unclear D gene. The CDR3 is made up of 14 amino acids. Per germline, CDR1 MNHNS and CDR2 SASEGT. Between the trimmed V and J ends, which lost 3 bases and 0 bases, there was a span of 3 bases.

V usage is TRBV7-4 and J usage is TRBJ1-4, with D maybe TRBD1 (6 bases). Trimming left V 6 bases short and J 7 bases short, with 27 bases between. The CDR3 consists of 18 residues. Germline V gene data show CDR1 as SGHVT and CDR2 as SQSDAQ. For the CDR3, the DNA is TGTGCCAGCAGTATACCGCCGCTGGACAGCCTTTGCGGTGAAAAACTGTTTTTT. Amino acids: CASSIPPLDSLCGEKLFF. The variable domain in full, with the rest retrieved from reference TRBV7-4 and TRBJ1-4, is GAGVSQSPRYKVAKRGRDVALRCDSISGHVTLYWYRQTLGQGSEVLTYSQSDAQRDKSGRPSGRFSAERPERSVSTLKIQRTEQGDSAVYLCASSIPPLDSLCGEKLFFGSGTQLSVL.

The chain links TRBV5-6 to TRBJ2-5; D is perhaps TRBD2 (7 bases). The V end lost 4 bases, the J end lost 5 bases, and 18 bases lay between the germline ends. The germline V gene has CDR1 SGHDT and CDR2 YYEEEE. The CDR3 runs to 15 residues. CDR3: CASSLIGGAGETQYF. The CDR3 coding sequence is TGTGCCAGCAGCCTGATTGGGGGGGCCGGGGAGACCCAGTACTTC.

The chain is built from TRBV4-1 and TRBJ2-5; a weak D match, TRBD2 (7 bases). The CDR3 sequence is 19 residues long. Germline-derived CDR1 and CDR2 are MGHRA and YSYEKL. V lost 4 bases and J lost 3, with 27 bases in between. The CDR3 region has the DNA TGCGCCAGCAGCCCCCACCCCCACACGCTACTAGGGGGGGAAGAGACCCAGTACTTC. As protein: CASSPHPHTLLGGEETQYF.

This clone appeared a few times. The chain has TRBV19 and TRBJ1-4; D gene uncertain. Germline V lookup: CDR1 LNHDA, CDR2 SQIVND (reference sequence). The CDR3 contains 13 residues. Trimming shortened V by 2 bases and J by 9 bases, and 10 bases separated the two germline ends. CDR3 region: CASSISPGQKLFF. The DNA for the CDR3 is TGTGCCAGTAGTATATCTCCGGGTCAAAAACTGTTTTTT.

V is TRBV28 and J is TRBJ2-2; 7 bases are a match to TRBD2. Germline V gives CDR1 MDHEN, CDR2 SYDVKM. With V trimmed by 6 bases and J by 5 bases, 21 bases remained unmatched. The CDR3 is 19 residues long. CDR3 sequence (DNA): TGTGCCAGCAGCCCAAATTACTTAGCGGGTTATCAGGGAACCGGGGAGCTGTTTTTT. It encodes CASSPNYLAGYQGTGELFF. The whole variable domain, remainder taken from reference TRBV28 and TRBJ2-2, is DVKVTQSSRYLVKRTGEKVFLECVQDMDHENMFWYRQDPGLGLRLIYFSYDVKMKEKGDIPEGYSVSREKKERFSLILESASTNQTSMYLCASSPNYLAGYQGTGELFFGEGSRLTVL.

The chain uses TRBV18 and TRBJ2-6; the match to TRBD1 covers 10 bases. V shed 2 bases, J shed 2 bases, and the junction held 9 bases outside the gene matches. Germline values: CDR1 KGHSH, CDR2 LQKENI. The CDR3 is 19 residues long. CDR3: CASSPCLGQGYTGANVLTF. For the CDR3, the DNA is TGTGCCAGCTCACCATGTTTGGGACAGGGGTATACTGGGGCCAACGTCCTGACTTTC.

J is TRBJ2-5 and V is TRBV5-5; TRBD1 agrees at 8 bases. Losses at the gene ends were 3 bases for V and 7 bases for J; bases not matched to a gene: 5. CDR3 length equals 13 residues. Germline V gene sequence: CDR1 SGHKS, CDR2 YYEKEE (reference sequence). The CDR3 DNA reads TGTGCCAGCAGCTCTGGACAGGGAGGGACCCAGTACTTC. It is translated as CASSSGQGGTQYF.

In this sample, this clone turned up once. The genes are TRBV6-5 and TRBJ2-7, with a weak D call TRBD2 (6 bases). Trimming removed 6 bases from V and 0 bases from J, with 12 bases in between. Germline CDR1 and CDR2: MNHEY and SVGAGI. CDR3 length: 14 amino acids. The CDR3 is CASSRRGSSYEQYF. CDR3 DNA: TGTGCCAGCAGCCGGAGGGGCAGCTCCTACGAGCAGTACTTC.